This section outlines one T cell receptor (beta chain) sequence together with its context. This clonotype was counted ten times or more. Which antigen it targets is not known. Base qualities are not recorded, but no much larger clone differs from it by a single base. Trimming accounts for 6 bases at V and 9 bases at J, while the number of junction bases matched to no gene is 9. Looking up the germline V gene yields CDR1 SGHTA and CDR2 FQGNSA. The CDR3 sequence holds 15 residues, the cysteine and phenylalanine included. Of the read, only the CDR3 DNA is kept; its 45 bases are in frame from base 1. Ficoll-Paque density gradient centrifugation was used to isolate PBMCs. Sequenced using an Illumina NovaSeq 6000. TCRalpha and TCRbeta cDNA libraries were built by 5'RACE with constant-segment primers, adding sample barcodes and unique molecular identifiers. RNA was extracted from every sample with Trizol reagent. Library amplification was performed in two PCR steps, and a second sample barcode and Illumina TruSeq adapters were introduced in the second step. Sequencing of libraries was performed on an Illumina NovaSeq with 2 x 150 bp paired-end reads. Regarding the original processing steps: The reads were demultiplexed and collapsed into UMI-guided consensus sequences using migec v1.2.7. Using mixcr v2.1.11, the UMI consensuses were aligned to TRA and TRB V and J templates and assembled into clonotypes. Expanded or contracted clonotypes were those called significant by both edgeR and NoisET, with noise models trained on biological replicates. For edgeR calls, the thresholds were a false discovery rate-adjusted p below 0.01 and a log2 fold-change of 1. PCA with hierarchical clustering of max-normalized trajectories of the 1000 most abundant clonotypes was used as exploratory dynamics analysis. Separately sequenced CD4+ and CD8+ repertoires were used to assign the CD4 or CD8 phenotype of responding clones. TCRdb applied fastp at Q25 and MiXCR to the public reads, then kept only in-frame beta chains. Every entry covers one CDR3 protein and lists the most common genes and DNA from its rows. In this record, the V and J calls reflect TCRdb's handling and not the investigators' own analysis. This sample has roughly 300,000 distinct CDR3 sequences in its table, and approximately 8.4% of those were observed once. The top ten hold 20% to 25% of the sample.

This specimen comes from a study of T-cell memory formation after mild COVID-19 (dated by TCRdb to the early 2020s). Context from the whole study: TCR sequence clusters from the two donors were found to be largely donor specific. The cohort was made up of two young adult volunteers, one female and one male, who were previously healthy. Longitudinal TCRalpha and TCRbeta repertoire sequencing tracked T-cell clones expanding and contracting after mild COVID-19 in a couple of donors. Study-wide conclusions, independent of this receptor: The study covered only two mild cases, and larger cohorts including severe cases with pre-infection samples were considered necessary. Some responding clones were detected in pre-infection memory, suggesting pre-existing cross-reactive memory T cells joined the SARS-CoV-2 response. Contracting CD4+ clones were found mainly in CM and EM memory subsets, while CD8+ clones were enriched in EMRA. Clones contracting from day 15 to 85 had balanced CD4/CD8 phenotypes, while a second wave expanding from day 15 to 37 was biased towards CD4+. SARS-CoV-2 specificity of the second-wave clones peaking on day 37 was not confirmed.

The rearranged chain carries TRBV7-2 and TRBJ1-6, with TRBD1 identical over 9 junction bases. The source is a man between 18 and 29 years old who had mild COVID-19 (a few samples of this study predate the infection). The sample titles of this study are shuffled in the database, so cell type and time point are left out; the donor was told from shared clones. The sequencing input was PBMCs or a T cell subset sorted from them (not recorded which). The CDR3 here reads CASRGTGTGSSPLHF. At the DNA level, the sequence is TGTGCCAGCAGGGGTACCGGGACAGGGAGTTCACCCCTCCACTTT.